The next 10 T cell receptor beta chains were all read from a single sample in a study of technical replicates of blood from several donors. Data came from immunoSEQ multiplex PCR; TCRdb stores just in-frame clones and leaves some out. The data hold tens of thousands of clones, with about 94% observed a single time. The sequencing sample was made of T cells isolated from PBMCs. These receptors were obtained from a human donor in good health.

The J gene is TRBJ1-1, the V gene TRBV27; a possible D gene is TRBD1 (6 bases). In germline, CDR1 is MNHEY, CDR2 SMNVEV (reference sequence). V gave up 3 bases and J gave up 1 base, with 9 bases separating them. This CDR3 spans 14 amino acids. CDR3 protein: CASSLTGTNTEAFF. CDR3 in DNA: TGTGCCAGCAGTTTGACAGGAACGAACACTGAAGCTTTCTTT.

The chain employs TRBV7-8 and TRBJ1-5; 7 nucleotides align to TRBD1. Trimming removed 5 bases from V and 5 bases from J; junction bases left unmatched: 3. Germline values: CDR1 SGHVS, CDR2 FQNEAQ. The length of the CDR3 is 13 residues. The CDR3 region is CASSTGVDQPQHF. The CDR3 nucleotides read TGTGCCAGCAGCACAGGGGTGGATCAGCCCCAGCATTTT.

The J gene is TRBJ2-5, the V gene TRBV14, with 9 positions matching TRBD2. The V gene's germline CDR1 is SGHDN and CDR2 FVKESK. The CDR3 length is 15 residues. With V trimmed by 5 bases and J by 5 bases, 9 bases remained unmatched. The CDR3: CASSYDSGSRETQYF. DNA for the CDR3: TGTGCCAGCAGCTATGATAGCGGGAGTCGGGAGACCCAGTACTTC.

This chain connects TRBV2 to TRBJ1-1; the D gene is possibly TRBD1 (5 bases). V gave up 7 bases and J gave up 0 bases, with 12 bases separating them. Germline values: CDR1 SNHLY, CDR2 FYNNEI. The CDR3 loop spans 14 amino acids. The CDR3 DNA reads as TGTGCCAGCACTCGACAGAGTATGAACACTGAAGCTTTCTTT. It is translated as CASTRQSMNTEAFF.

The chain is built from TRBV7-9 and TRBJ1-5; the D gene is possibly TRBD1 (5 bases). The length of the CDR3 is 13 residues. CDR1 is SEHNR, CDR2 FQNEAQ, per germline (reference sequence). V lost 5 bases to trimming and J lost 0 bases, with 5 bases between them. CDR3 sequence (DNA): TGTGCCAGCAGCGGGGCTAGCAATCAGCCCCAGCATTTT. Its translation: CASSGASNQPQHF.

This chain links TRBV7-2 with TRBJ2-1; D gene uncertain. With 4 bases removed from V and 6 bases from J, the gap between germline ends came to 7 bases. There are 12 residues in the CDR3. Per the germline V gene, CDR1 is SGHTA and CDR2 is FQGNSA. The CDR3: CASSSRGNEQFF. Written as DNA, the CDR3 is TGTGCCAGCAGCTCCCGAGGCAATGAGCAGTTCTTC.

The CDR3 DNA sequence: TGTGCCTGGAGGTGGAGCGGGAGTGACGAGCAGTACTTC. Its protein is CAWRWSGSDEQYF. The chain employs TRBV30 and TRBJ2-7; TRBD2 aligns across 8 bases. The length of the CDR3 is 13 residues. The V and J ends lost 3 bases and 5 bases, in that order; junction bases with no gene match: 6. Germline V gives CDR1 GTSNPN, CDR2 SVGIG (reference sequence).

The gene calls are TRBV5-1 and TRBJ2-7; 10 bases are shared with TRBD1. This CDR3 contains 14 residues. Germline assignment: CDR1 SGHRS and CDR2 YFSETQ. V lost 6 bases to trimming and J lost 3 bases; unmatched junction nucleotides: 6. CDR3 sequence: CASKLGQGIYEQYF. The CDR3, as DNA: TGCGCCAGCAAGCTGGGACAGGGGATCTACGAGCAGTACTTC. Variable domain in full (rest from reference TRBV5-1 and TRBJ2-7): KAGVTQTPRYLIKTRGQQVTLSCSPISGHRSVSWYQQTPGQGLQFLFEYFSETQRNKGNFPGRFSGRQFSNSRSEMNVSTLELGDSALYLCASKLGQGIYEQYFGPGTRLTVT.

The CDR3 sequence is CSVPQGEAFF. CDR3 sequence (DNA): TGCAGCGTCCCCCAGGGGGAAGCTTTCTTT. J is TRBJ1-1 and V is TRBV29-1; a possible D gene is TRBD1 (6 bases). V lost 6 bases to trimming and J lost 8 bases, with 10 bases between them. This CDR3 has 10 amino acids. Germline V gene lookup returns CDR1 SQVTM and CDR2 ANQGSEA.

The CDR3 is CAIRDTYEQYF. CDR3 coding DNA: TGTGCCATCAGGGACACCTACGAGCAGTACTTC. The rearrangement links TRBV10-3 to TRBJ2-7, with D possibly being TRBD1 (5 bases). The germline V and J ends were trimmed by 6 bases and 2 bases, with 5 bases remaining between them. The germline CDR1 and CDR2 sequences are ENHRY and SYGVKD. The CDR3 extends over 11 amino acids.